These 21 T cell receptor beta chains came from one sample sequenced in a study of cytomegalovirus exposure and HLA in healthy donors. A multiplex PCR was run with 60 Vbeta primers and 13 Jbeta primers. Data came from immunoSEQ multiplex PCR; TCRdb stores just in-frame clones and leaves some out. The profile shows 150,000 to 200,000 clones, 81% of them singletons. The sequenced sample was PBMCs. All receptors come from a man aged 40-50 years in good health and CMV-seropositive.

This chain links TRBV19 with TRBJ2-7; 8 nucleotides match TRBD2. The CDR3 sequence is 15 residues long. The ends lost 3 bases at V and 2 bases at J; junction bases unmatched: 6. Germline CDR1 and CDR2: LNHDA and SQIVND (reference sequence). CDR3 nucleotides: TGTGCCAGTAGTATTAGCGGGACCCAACCCTACGAGCAGTACTTC. It codes for CASSISGTQPYEQYF.

The chain links TRBV7-8 to TRBJ2-3; D is unclear. V shed 5 bases and J shed 2 bases, with 11 bases lying between them. The CDR3 has 14 residues. Germline CDR1 SGHVS, CDR2 FQNEAQ. CDR3 residues: CASSQGGNTDTQYF. DNA of the CDR3: TGTGCCAGCAGCCAAGGCGGCAACACAGATACGCAGTATTTT.

This clone has a single count. The V and J genes are TRBV2 and TRBJ1-1, with 9 bases that match TRBD1. Germline loops: CDR1 SNHLY, CDR2 FYNNEI. V shed 6 bases and J 4 bases; nucleotides not matched to a gene: 3. CDR3 length equals 13 residues. This CDR3 reads CASRGDRVTEAFF. The CDR3 DNA follows: TGTGCCAGCAGGGGGGACAGGGTCACTGAAGCTTTCTTT.

This clone was recorded once. The chain links TRBV7-2 to TRBJ2-2; no firm D call. The CDR3 sequence is 15 residues long. Germline CDR1 reads SGHTA; CDR2 reads FQGNSA. V was cut by 5 bases and J by 0 bases, with 10 bases left in between. Here the CDR3 reads CASSNRGTNTGELFF. CDR3 DNA sequence: TGTGCCAGCAGCAATCGCGGAACGAACACCGGGGAGCTGTTTTTT.

V is TRBV29-1 and J is TRBJ1-2; 7 nucleotides align to TRBD1. Germline V lookup: CDR1 SQVTM, CDR2 ANQGSEA. The CDR3 is made up of 18 amino acids. V shed 6 bases and J 1 base; nucleotides not matched to a gene: 20. The CDR3 sequence is CSVPSPRDSQRDNYGYTF. The CDR3 DNA reads TGCAGCGTGCCTTCACCCAGGGACAGCCAGAGAGATAACTATGGCTACACCTTC. Together with reference TRBV29-1 and TRBJ1-2, the CDR3 gives the full variable domain: SAVISQKPSRDICQRGTSLTIQCQVDSQVTMMFWYRQQPGQSLTLIATANQGSEATYESGFVIDKFPISRPNLTFSTLTVSNMSPEDSSIYLCSVPSPRDSQRDNYGYTFGSGTRLTVV.

CDR3 region: CASNLGASGSNEQYF. DNA of the CDR3: TGTGCCAGCAACCTGGGGGCTAGCGGGAGTAACGAGCAGTACTTC. The rearrangement uses TRBV28 and TRBJ2-7; TRBD2 aligns across 10 bases. The trim removed 7 bases at V and 5 bases at J, leaving 11 bases unmatched. This CDR3 is built from 15 residues. Germline V gives CDR1 MDHEN, CDR2 SYDVKM.

This clone is a singleton in its sample. The V and J genes are TRBV19 and TRBJ2-7; D gene unclear. Germline V gene sequence: CDR1 LNHDA, CDR2 SQIVND (reference sequence). Trimming left V 3 bases short and J 0 bases short, with 12 bases between. The CDR3 is made up of 15 amino acids. The CDR3 spells CASSIRGQFSYEQYF. CDR3 sequence (DNA): TGTGCCAGTAGTATTCGAGGTCAGTTCTCCTACGAGCAGTACTTC.

The chain combines TRBV9 with TRBJ2-1; 8 bases align to TRBD1. The V and J ends lost 2 bases and 9 bases, in that order; junction bases with no gene match: 19. The CDR3 covers 18 residues. CDR1 SGDLS and CDR2 YYNGEE come from the germline V gene. CDR3 sequence reads: CASSVAPAGTGLVGEQFF. CDR3 DNA sequence: TGTGCCAGCAGCGTTGCCCCCGCCGGGACAGGCTTAGTGGGTGAGCAGTTCTTC.

This rearrangement joins TRBV6-7 to TRBJ2-1, with 10 bases that match TRBD2. TRBV6-7 is an ORF, and what it does is uncertain. The J segment lost 0 bases and the V segment lost 7 bases, leaving 9 bases of the junction unmatched. The CDR3 totals 17 residues. The CDR3 coding sequence is TGTGCCAGCATTCCCTGGGCTAGCGGGAGCTCCTACAATGAGCAGTTCTTC. This gives the protein CASIPWASGSSYNEQFF.

The J gene is TRBJ1-1, the V gene TRBV11-2; the D gene is possibly TRBD1 (6 bases). In germline, CDR1 is SGHAT, CDR2 FQNNGV. The V end lost 8 bases, the J end lost 11 bases, and 27 bases lay between the germline ends. This CDR3 is 15 amino acids long. CDR3 residues: CASGPEGGGLKGAFF. In DNA form, the CDR3 reads TGTGCCAGCGGCCCTGAGGGAGGGGGGTTGAAGGGGGCTTTCTTT.

The chain joins TRBV18 to TRBJ2-7; 7 bases are a match to TRBD1. The V and J ends lost 3 bases and 2 bases, in that order; junction bases with no gene match: 13. Germline V gene sequence: CDR1 KGHSH, CDR2 LQKENI. The CDR3 has 17 residues. CDR3 protein: CASSPINRQGSTYEQYF. The CDR3 nucleotides are TGTGCCAGCTCACCCATAAATCGACAGGGTTCGACCTACGAGCAGTACTTC. Full variable domain (outside the CDR3, taken from reference TRBV18 and TRBJ2-7): NAGVMQNPRHLVRRRGQEARLRCSPMKGHSHVYWYRQLPEEGLKFMVYLQKENIIDESGMPKERFSAEFPKEGPSILRIQQVVRGDSAAYFCASSPINRQGSTYEQYFGPGTRLTVT.

The V and J genes are TRBV9 and TRBJ2-3; the match to TRBD2 covers 9 bases. The CDR3 sequence is 15 residues long. Trimming at V came to 5 bases and at J to 3 bases, leaving 7 bases not matched to a gene. Germline loops: CDR1 SGDLS, CDR2 YYNGEE. CDR3 coding DNA: TGTGCCAGCAGGCAAGGACTAGCGAGTACAGATACGCAGTATTTT. This sequence encodes CASRQGLASTDTQYF.

The chain has TRBV18 and TRBJ2-2; TRBD1 is a possible D gene (6 bases). With 0 bases removed from V and 0 bases from J, the gap between germline ends came to 14 bases. CDR1 is KGHSH and CDR2 is LQKENI in the germline V gene. The CDR3 is made up of 18 amino acids. The DNA of the CDR3 is TGTGCCAGCTCACCACCCCTGGGCAGGGGAGCGAACACCGGGGAGCTGTTTTTT. It is translated as CASSPPLGRGANTGELFF.

This chain joins TRBV11-2 and TRBJ2-3, with a possible D match to TRBD1 (5 bases). In germline, CDR1 is SGHAT, CDR2 FQNNGV. Trimming stripped 4 bases from V and 10 bases from J, with 9 bases between. This CDR3 is 11 amino acids long. The CDR3 nucleotides read TGTGCCAGCAGCTCACAGGATTCGCAGTATTTT. Translated: CASSSQDSQYF.

The chain carries TRBV6-5 and TRBJ2-5; the D is unclear. The assigned J gene may be wrong: the sequence end matches TRBJ2-7 better. The CDR3 totals 15 residues. Germline loops: CDR1 MNHEY, CDR2 SVGAGI. CDR3 sequence reads: CASSYSQSMGYEQYF. The CDR3 DNA follows: TGTGCCAGCAGTTACTCCCAGTCGATGGGCTACGAGCAGTACTTC.

This clone was observed a handful of times. The chain is built from TRBV7-3 and TRBJ2-1; D is possibly TRBD1 (5 bases). Germline V gives CDR1 SGHTA, CDR2 FQGTGA. CDR3 length: 15 amino acids. Trimming pared 5 bases from V and 4 bases from J, leaving 15 bases between. CDR3 in DNA: TGTGCCAGCAGCCCCCAGGGTAGTCCTTACAATGAGCAGTTCTTC. Translation gives CASSPQGSPYNEQFF.

This clone came up a few times. The rearrangement joins TRBV6-5 to TRBJ1-2; unclear D gene. With 5 bases removed from V and 4 bases from J, the gap between germline ends came to 11 bases. The CDR3 sequence is 13 residues long. CDR1 is MNHEY and CDR2 is SVGAGI in the germline V gene. The CDR3: CASSDGEFYGYTF. The CDR3 DNA reads as TGTGCCAGCAGTGATGGGGAGTTCTATGGCTACACCTTC.

The chain joins TRBV14 to TRBJ2-7; TRBD2 aligns across 7 bases. This CDR3 region has 15 residues. V lost 1 base and J lost 3; bases outside the gene matches: 6. CDR1 and CDR2 (germline): SGHDN, FVKESK. CDR3: CASSQVLAANYEQYF. CDR3 coding DNA: TGTGCCAGCAGCCAAGTTCTAGCGGCAAACTACGAGCAGTACTTC.

The chain combines TRBV5-4 with TRBJ2-7, with 10 bases identical to TRBD2. Trimming removed 0 bases from V and 12 bases from J; junction bases left unmatched: 9. This CDR3 spans 14 amino acids. Germline V lookup: CDR1 SGHNT, CDR2 YYREEE (reference sequence). The CDR3 protein is CASSLAGSGGLLYF. Here the CDR3 DNA reads TGTGCCAGCAGCTTGGCCGGTAGCGGGGGGCTCCTGTACTTC.

This rearrangement joins TRBV6-5 to TRBJ2-1; D not resolved. Germline CDR1 is MNHEY and CDR2 is SVGAGI. The CDR3 length is 13 residues. The V and J ends lost 5 bases and 7 bases respectively, with 12 bases between them. CDR3 region: CASSPNSRNEQFF. CDR3 DNA sequence: TGTGCCAGCAGTCCAAACTCTAGGAATGAGCAGTTCTTC.

The V and J genes are TRBV6-6 and TRBJ2-5, with D uncertain. In germline, CDR1 is MNHNY, CDR2 SVGAGI (reference sequence). Trimming took off 4 bases at V and 2 bases at J, with 5 bases between the two ends. The length of the CDR3 is 12 residues. CDR3 nucleotide sequence: TGTGCCAGCAGTTTCCAGCAAGAGACCCAGTACTTC. Amino acids: CASSFQQETQYF.